This T cell receptor (beta chain) is from a study of long-term antiretroviral therapy in people with HIV. Study-wide points: An increase in diversity followed ART, yet levels stayed below transplant donor controls.

Everyone in the study who had HIV was treated in the United States. The samples, holding 1-10 million cryopreserved PBMC, were thawed before DNA extraction was carried out. The libraries were made with immunoSEQ v3.0 at survey level. Sequencing was designed to cover roughly 35,000-50,000 T-cell genomes in each sample. Produced via immunoSEQ multiplex PCR; TCRdb's table is partial and in-frame only. The repertoire holds roughly 11,000 clones, with 60% to 75% as singletons. The germline V gene encodes CDR1 SGHVS and CDR2 FQNEAQ. The CDR3 is 16 residues long. Trimming removed 3 bases from V and 10 bases from J; junction bases left unmatched: 15. About this clone itself: Its specificity is unknown.

The starting material was unsorted PBMCs, obtained roughly 3.4 years before starting antiretroviral therapy. The gene calls are TRBV7-8 and TRBJ2-1; 7 bases align to TRBD2. This TCR derives from a man in his forties with HIV. Here the CDR3 DNA reads TGTGCCAGCAGCTTGTACGCGGGAGTAAAGTCAGAAGAGCAGTTCTTC. Translation gives CASSLYAGVKSEEQFF.